The clone carrying this T cell receptor (beta chain) was seen repeatedly, ten times or more. Antigen unknown. The J segment lost 4 bases and the V segment lost 5 bases, leaving 7 bases of the junction unmatched. This CDR3 spans 15 amino acids. Germline V gene data show CDR1 as SGHTA and CDR2 as FQGTGA. The entry originates in a study of T cells in Graves' hyperthyroidism and ophthalmopathy. At the level of the study: Before treatment of any kind, peripheral blood was taken at initial diagnosis.

Findings and limits, study-wide: The blood repertoire included most of the expanded thyroid clonotypes above 0.001. Separation of ophthalmopathy from stable hyperthyroidism was achieved by a 13 V-J model.

Exclusion criteria comprised uncontrolled infection, other autoimmune disease, pregnancy or lactation. Researchers took RNA transcripts and amplified the TCR beta CDR3 regions from them. When the TCR CDR3 underwent first-round RT-PCR, the HTBI primer set was used. TCRdb redid the calling of the multiplex PCR reads with MiXCR, one entry per CDR3 protein. The sample lists 490,000 or so distinct CDR3 sequences, roughly a sixth seen once, with about 29% in the top ten. The origin of this receptor is a woman in her twenties or thirties with Graves' ophthalmopathy. The genes are TRBV7-3 and TRBJ2-1; 8 bases are a match to TRBD2. Source material: blood. The CDR3 DNA is TGTGCCAGCAGCCGACTAGCGCAGCCTTACAATGAGCAGTTCTTC. Its translation: CASSRLAQPYNEQFF.